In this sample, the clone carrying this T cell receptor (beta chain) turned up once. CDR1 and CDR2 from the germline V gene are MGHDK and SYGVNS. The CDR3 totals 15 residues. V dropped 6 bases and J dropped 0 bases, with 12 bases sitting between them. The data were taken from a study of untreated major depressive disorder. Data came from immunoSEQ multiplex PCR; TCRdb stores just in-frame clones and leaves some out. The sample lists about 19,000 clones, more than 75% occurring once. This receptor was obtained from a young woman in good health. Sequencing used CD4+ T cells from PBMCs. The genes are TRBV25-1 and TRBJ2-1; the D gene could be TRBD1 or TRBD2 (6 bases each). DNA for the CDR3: TGTGCCAGCAGAGTGGAGGGGGGCTCCTACAATGAGCAGTTCTTC. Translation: CASRVEGGSYNEQFF.